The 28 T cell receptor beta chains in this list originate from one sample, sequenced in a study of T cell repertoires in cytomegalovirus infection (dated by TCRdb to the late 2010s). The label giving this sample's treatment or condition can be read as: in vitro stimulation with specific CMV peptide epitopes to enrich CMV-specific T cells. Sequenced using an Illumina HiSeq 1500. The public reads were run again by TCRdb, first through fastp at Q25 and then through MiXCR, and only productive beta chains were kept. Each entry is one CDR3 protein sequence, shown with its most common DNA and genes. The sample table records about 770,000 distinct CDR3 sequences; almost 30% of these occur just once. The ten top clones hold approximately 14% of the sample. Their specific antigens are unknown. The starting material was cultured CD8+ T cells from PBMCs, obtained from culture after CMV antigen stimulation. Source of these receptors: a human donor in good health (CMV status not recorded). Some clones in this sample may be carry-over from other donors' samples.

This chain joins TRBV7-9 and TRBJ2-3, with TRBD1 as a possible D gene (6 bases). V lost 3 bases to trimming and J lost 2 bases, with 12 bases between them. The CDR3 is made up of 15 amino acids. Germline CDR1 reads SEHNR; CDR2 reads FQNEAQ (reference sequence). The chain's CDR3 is CASSLGHRNTDTQYF. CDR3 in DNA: TGTGCCAGCAGCTTGGGACACCGCAACACAGATACGCAGTATTTT.

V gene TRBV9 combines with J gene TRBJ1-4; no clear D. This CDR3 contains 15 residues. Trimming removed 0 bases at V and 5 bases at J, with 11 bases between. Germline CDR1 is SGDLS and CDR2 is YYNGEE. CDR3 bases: TGTGCCAGCAGCGTAGATATTGCGAGAAATGAAAAACTGTTTTTT. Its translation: CASSVDIARNEKLFF.

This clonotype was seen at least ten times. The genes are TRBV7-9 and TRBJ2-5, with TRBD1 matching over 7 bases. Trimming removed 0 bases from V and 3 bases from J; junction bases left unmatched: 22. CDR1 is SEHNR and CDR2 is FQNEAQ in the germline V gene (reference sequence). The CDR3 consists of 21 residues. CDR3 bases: TGTGCCAGCAGCTTAGCCGTCCTTGCTATTATCGGGACAGCGGAAGAAGAGACCCAGTACTTC. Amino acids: CASSLAVLAIIGTAEEETQYF.

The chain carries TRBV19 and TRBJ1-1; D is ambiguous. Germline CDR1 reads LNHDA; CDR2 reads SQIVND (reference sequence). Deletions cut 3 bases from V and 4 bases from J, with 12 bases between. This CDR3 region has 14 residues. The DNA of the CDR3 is TGTGCCAGTAGTATCGGTCACCTGCGCACTGAAGCTTTCTTT. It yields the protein CASSIGHLRTEAFF.

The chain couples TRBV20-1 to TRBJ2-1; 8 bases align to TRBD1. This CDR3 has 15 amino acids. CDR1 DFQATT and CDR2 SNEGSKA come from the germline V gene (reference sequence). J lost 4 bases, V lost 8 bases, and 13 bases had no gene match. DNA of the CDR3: TGCAGTTGCCACCCCGGGACAGGAAAGTACAATGAGCAGTTCTTC. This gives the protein CSCHPGTGKYNEQFF.

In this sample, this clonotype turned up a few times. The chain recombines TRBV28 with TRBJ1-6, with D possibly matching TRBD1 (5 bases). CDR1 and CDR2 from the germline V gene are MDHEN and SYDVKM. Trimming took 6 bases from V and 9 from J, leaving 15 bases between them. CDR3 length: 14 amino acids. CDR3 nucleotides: TGTGCCAGCAGCCCAGCGGGGGGTATTTCACCCCTCCACTTT. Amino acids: CASSPAGGISPLHF. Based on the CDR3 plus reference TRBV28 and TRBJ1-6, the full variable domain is DVKVTQSSRYLVKRTGEKVFLECVQDMDHENMFWYRQDPGLGLRLIYFSYDVKMKEKGDIPEGYSVSREKKERFSLILESASTNQTSMYLCASSPAGGISPLHFGNGTRLTVT.

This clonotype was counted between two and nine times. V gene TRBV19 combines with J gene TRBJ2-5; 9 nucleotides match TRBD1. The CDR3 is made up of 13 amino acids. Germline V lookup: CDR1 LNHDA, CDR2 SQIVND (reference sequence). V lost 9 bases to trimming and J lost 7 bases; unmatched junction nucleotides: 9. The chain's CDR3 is CASRTGVKGTQYF. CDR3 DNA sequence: TGTGCCAGCAGGACAGGGGTCAAAGGGACCCAGTACTTC.

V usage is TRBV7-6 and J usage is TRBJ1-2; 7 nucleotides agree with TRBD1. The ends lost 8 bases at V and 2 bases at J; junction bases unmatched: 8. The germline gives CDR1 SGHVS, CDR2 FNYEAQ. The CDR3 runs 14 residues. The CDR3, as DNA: TGTGCCAGCGGTCCTGGGACAGAAAACTATGGCTACACCTTC. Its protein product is CASGPGTENYGYTF. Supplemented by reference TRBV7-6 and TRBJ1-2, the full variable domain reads GAGVSQSPRYKVTKRGQDVALRCDPISGHVSLYWYRQALGQGPEFLTYFNYEAQQDKSGLPNDRFSAERPEGSISTLTIQRTEQRDSAMYRCASGPGTENYGYTFGSGTRLTVV.

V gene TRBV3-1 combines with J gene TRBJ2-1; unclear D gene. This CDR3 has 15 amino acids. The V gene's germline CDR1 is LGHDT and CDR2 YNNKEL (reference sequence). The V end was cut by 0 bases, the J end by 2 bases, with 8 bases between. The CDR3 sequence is CASSQDSDTYNEQFF. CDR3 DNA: TGTGCCAGCAGCCAAGACAGTGACACCTACAATGAGCAGTTCTTC.

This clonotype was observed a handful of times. CDR3 sequence reads: CASPPNRLFNHEQYF. CDR3 nucleotides: TGTGCCAGCCCGCCTAACAGGTTATTTAATCACGAGCAGTACTTC. This rearrangement joins TRBV19 to TRBJ2-7; maybe TRBD1 (5 bases). CDR3 length equals 15 residues. Trimming stripped 9 bases from V and 5 bases from J, with 23 bases between. In germline, CDR1 is LNHDA, CDR2 SQIVND (reference sequence).

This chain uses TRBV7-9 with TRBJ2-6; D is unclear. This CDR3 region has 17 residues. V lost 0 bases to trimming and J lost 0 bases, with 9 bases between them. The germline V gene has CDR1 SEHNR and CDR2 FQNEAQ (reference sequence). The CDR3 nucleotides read TGTGCCAGCAGCTTAGCTGGGCGTGTCTCTGGGGCCAACGTCCTGACTTTC. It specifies CASSLAGRVSGANVLTF.

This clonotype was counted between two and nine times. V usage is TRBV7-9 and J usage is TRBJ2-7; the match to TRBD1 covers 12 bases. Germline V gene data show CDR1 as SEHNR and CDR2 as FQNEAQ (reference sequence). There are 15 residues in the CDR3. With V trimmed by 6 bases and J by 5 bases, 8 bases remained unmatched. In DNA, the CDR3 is TGTGCCAGCAGGAAACCGGGACAGGGGGCCCACGAGCAGTACGTC. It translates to CASRKPGQGAHEQYV.

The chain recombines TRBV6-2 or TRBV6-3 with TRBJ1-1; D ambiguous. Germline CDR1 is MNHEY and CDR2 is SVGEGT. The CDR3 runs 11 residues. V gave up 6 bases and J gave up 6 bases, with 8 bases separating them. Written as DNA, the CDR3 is TGTGCCAGCAGAATATCTGCTGAAGCTTTCTTT. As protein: CASRISAEAFF.

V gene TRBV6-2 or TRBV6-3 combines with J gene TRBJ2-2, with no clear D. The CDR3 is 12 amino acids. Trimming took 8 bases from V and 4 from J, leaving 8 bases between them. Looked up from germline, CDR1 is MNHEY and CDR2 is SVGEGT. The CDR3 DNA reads TGTGCCAGCGTCACGGTCACCGGGGAGCTGTTTTTT. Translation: CASVTVTGELFF.

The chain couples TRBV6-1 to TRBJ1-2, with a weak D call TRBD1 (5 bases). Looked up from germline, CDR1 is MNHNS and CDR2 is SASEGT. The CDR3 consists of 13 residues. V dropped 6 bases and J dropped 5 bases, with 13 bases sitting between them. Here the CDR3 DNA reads TGTGCCAGCAGGCGCCGGGGCCAATATGGCTACACCTTC. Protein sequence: CASRRRGQYGYTF.

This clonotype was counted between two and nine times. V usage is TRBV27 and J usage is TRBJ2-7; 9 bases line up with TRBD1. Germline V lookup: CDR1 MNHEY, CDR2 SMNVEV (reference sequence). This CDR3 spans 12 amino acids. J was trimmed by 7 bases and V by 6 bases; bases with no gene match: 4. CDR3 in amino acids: CASRGDRGEQYV. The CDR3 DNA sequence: TGTGCCAGCAGGGGAGACAGGGGGGAGCAGTACGTC.

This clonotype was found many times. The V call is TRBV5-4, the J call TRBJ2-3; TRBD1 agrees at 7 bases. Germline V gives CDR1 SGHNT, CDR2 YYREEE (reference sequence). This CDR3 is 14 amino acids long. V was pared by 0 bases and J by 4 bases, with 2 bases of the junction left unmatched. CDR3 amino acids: CASSLGQGPDTQYF. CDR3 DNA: TGTGCCAGCAGCTTGGGACAGGGCCCAGATACGCAGTATTTT.

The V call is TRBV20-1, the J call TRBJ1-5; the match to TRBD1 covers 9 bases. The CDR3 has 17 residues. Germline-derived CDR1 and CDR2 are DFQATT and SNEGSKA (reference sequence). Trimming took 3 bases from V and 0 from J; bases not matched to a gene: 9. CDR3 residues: CSARRGTGKYSNQPQHF. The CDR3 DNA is TGCAGTGCTAGGAGGGGGACAGGGAAGTATAGCAATCAGCCCCAGCATTTT.

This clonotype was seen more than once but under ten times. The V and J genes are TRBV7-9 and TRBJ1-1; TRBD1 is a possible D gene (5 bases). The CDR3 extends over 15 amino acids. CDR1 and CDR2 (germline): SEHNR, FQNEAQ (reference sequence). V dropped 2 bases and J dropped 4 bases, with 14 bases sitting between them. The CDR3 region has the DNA TGTGCCAGCAGCTTATCTTCTCAGGGAAGCACTGAAGCTTTCTTT. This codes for CASSLSSQGSTEAFF.

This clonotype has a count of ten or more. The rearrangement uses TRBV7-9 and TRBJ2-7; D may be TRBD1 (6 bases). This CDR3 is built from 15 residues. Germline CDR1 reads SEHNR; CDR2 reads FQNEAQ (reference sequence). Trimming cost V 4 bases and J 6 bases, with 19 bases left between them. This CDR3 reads CASSSDTGKEGEQYF. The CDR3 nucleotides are TGTGCCAGCAGCTCCGACACAGGGAAAGAAGGCGAGCAGTACTTC.

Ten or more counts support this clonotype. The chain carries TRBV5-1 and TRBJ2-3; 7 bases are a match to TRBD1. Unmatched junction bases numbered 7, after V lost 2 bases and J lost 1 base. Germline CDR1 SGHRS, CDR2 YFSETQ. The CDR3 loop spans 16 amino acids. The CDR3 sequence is CASSFDRDGGTDTQYF. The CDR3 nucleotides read TGCGCCAGCAGCTTCGACAGGGATGGGGGCACAGATACGCAGTATTTT. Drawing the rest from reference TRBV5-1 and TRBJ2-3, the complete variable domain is KAGVTQTPRYLIKTRGQQVTLSCSPISGHRSVSWYQQTPGQGLQFLFEYFSETQRNKGNFPGRFSGRQFSNSRSEMNVSTLELGDSALYLCASSFDRDGGTDTQYFGPGTRLTVL.

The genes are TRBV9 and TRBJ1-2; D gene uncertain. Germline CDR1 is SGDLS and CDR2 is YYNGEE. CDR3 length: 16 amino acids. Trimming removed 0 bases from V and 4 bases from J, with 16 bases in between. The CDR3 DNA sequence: TGTGCCAGCAGCGTAGGAAGGTTTCTTGGGTCCTATGGCTACACCTTC. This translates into CASSVGRFLGSYGYTF.

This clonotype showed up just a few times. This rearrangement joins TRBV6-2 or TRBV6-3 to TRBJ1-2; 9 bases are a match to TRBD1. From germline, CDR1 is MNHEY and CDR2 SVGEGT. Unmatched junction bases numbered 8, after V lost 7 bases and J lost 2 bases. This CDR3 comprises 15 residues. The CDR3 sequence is CASITNRGQNYGYTF. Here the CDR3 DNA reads TGTGCCAGCATAACGAACAGGGGGCAGAACTATGGCTACACCTTC.

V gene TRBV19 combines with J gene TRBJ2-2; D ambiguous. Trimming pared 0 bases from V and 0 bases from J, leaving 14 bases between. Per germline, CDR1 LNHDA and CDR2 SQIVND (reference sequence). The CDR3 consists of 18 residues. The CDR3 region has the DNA TGTGCCAGTAGTATAGATCGCCGGTACAAGACGAACACCGGGGAGCTGTTTTTT. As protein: CASSIDRRYKTNTGELFF.

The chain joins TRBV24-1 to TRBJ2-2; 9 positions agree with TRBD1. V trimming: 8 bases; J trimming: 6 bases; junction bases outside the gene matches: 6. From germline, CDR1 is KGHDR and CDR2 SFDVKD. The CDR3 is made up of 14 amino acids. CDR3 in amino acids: CATTGTGPAGELFF. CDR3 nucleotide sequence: TGTGCCACCACCGGGACAGGGCCGGCCGGGGAGCTGTTTTTT.

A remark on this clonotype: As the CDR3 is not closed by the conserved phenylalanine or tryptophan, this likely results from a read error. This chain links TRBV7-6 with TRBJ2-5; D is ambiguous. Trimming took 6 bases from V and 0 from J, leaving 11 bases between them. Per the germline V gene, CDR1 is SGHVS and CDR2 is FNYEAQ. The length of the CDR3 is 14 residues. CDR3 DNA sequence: TGTGCCAGCAGTCCTAAGATATACCAAGAGACCCAGTACTAC. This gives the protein CASSPKIYQETQYY.

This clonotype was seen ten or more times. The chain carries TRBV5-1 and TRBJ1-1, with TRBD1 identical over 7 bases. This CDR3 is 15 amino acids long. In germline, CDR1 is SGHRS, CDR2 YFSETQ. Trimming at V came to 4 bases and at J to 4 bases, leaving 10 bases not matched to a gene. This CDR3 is CASSVRGGMVTEAFF. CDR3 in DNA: TGCGCCAGCAGCGTACGAGGGGGCATGGTCACTGAAGCTTTCTTT.

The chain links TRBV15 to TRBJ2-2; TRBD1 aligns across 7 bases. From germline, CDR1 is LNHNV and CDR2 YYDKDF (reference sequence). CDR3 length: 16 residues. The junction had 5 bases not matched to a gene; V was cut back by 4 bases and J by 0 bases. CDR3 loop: CATSIKGASNTGELFF. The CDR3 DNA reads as TGTGCCACCAGCATCAAGGGGGCCTCGAACACCGGGGAGCTGTTTTTT.